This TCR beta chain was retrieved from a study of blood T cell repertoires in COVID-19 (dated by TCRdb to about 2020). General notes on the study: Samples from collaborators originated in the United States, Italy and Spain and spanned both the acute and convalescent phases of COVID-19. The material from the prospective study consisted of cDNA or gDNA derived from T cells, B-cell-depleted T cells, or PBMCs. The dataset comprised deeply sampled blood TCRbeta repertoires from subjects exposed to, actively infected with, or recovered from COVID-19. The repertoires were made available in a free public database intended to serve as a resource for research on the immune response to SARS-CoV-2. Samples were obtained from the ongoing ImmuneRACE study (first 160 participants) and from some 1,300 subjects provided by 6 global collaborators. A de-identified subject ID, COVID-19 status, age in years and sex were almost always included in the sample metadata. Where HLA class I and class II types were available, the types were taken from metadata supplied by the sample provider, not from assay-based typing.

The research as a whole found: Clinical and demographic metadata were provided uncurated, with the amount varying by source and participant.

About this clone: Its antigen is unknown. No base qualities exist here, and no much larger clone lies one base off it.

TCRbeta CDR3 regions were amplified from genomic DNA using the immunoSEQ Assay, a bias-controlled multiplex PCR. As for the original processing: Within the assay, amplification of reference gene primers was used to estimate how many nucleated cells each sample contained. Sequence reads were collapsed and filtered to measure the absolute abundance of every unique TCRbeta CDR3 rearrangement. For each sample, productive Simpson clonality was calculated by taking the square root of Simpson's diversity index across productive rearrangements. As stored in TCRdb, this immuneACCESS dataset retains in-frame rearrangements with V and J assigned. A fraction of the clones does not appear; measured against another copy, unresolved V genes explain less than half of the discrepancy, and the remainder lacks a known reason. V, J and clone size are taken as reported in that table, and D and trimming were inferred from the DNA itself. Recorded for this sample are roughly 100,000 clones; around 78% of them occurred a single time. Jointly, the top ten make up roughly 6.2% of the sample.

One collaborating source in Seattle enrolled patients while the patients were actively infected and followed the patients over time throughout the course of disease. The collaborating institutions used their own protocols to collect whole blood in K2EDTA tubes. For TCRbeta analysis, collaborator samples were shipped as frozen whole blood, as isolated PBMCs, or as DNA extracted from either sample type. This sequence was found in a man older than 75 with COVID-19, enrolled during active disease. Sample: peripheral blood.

The CDR3 reads CASSFFGGSSYEQYF. In nucleotides, the sequence is TGTGCCAGCAGCTTCTTTGGCGGGAGCTCCTACGAGCAGTACTTC. The receptor chain draws on TRBV7-9 and TRBJ2-7; TRBD2 agrees with 7 junctional bases. Here V drops 3 bases and J drops 0 bases, and the junction holds 5 bases not matched to any gene. The CDR3 numbers 15 residues from cysteine through phenylalanine. Kept here is only the CDR3 DNA, which spans 45 bases and is read in frame from base 1. CDR1 and CDR2, per the germline V gene (reference sequence), are SEHNR and FQNEAQ. The CDR3, completed at both ends by the reference TRBV7-9 and TRBJ2-7 genes, gives the full variable domain DTGVSQNPRHKITKRGQNVTFRCDPISEHNRLYWYRQTLGQGPEFLTYFQNEAQLEKSRLLSDRFSAERPKGSFSTLEIQRTEQGDSAMYLCASSFFGGSSYEQYFGPGTRLTVT.